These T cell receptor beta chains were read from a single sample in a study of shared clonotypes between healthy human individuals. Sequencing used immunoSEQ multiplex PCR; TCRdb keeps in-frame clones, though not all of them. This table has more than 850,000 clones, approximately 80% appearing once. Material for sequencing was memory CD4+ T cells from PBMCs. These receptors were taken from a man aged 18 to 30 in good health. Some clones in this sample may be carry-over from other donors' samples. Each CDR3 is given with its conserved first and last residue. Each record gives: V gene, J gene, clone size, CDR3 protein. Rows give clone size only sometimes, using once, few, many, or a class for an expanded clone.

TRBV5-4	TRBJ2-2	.	CASSTGGSGELFF
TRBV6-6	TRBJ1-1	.	CASSYSIRREAFF
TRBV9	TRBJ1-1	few	CASSVRAGGLDTEAFF
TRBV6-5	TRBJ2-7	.	CASSRQGSSYEQYF
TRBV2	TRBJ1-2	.	CASSPIRTGLRGYTF
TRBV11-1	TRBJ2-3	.	CASRRTATDTQYF
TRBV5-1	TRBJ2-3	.	CASSHGTSGYTDTQYF
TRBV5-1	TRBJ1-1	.	CASSRNGDRGLSTEAFF
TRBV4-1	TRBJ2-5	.	CASSQGPAGWETQYF
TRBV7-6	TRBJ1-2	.	CASSSGTAPGYTF
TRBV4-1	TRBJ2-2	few	CASSQSLSDANTGELFF
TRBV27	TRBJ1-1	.	CASSSSGGTEAFF
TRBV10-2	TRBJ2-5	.	CASRGPSNQETQYF
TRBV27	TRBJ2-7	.	CASSLRTGVSYEQYF
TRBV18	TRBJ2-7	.	CASSPHYEQYF
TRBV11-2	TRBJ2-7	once	CASSTHRAAYEQYF
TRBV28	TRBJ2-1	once	CASNRLTSTSYNEQFF
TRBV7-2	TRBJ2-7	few	CASSLARTGHEQYF
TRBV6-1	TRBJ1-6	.	CASSGGYNSPLHF
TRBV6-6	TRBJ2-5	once	CASSPDHRSQETQYF
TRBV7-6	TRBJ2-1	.	CASSRGQGSLNEQFF
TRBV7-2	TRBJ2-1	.	CASSLAGRLSYNEQFF
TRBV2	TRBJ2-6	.	CASRRDRASGANVLTF
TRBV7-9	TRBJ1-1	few	CASSLAVVTEAFF
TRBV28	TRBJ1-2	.	CASTPDRVSRGYTF
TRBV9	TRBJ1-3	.	CASSLLAPGQGAELGNTIYF
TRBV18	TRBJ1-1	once	CASSPPQGFPTEAFF
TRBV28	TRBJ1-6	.	CASSFTGRAAPLHF
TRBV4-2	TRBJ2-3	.	CASSQAWGGDTQYF
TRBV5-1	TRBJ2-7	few	CASSLGGSRYEQYF
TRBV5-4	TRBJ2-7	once	CASSLGLGTGYYEQYF
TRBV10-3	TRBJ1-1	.	CATKTGYTEAFF
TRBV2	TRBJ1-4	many	CASSEWGGSEEKLFF
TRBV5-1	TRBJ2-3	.	CASSLAGTGSDTQYF
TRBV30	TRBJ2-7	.	CAWSVGLISGSYEQYF
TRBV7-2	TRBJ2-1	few	CASTSRLGVMVRNEQFF
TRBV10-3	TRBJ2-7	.	CAIREQGRSYEQYF
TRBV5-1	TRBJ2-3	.	CASKLTAGVTDTQYF